This T cell receptor beta chain was captured in a study of identifying expanded T cells in peripheral blood. Measured with immunoSEQ multiplex PCR; TCRdb has only the in-frame clones, and not every one. This table holds 100,000 or so clones, 87% found once. Collection occurred without any documented infections or immune events in donors. This TCR was sampled from a person between 18 and 75 years old in good health. The sequenced sample consisted of blood.

The CDR3 DNA reads TGTGCCAGTAGTCCGGACAGGCTATCTAACTATGGCTACACCTTC. This translates into CASSPDRLSNYGYTF. The chain is built from TRBV19 and TRBJ1-2; 7 nucleotides match TRBD1. V was pared by 5 bases and J by 0 bases, with 6 bases of the junction left unmatched. The germline CDR1 and CDR2 sequences are LNHDA and SQIVND (reference sequence). The CDR3 is made up of 15 amino acids.